This TCR beta chain was documented in a study of T cell repertoires in cytomegalovirus infection. Notes on the study in general: Carriers of CMV and the relevant HLA type were discriminated by public TCR beta frequency. HLA-C-restricted, CMV-specific TCR beta clonotypes were dominant ex vivo.

The CDR3 length is 15 residues. Looked up from germline, CDR1 is MNHNY and CDR2 is SVGAGI (reference sequence). V lost 6 bases to trimming and J lost 4 bases; unmatched junction nucleotides: 7. Only a few counts were recorded for this clonotype. Its cognate antigen is unknown. A single record per CDR3 protein comes from TCRdb applying MiXCR to the reads. The sample yields a few hundred thousand distinct CDR3 sequences, approximately 13% seen once. The rearrangement uses TRBV6-6 and TRBJ2-1; 9 bases align to TRBD1. Sequenced input: PBMCs. This clonotype was sampled from a human donor in good health (CMV status not recorded). Some clones in this sample may be carry-over from other donors' samples. The CDR3: CASRQTGGLYNEQFF. CDR3 in DNA: TGTGCCAGCAGACAAACAGGGGGCTTGTACAATGAGCAGTTCTTC.